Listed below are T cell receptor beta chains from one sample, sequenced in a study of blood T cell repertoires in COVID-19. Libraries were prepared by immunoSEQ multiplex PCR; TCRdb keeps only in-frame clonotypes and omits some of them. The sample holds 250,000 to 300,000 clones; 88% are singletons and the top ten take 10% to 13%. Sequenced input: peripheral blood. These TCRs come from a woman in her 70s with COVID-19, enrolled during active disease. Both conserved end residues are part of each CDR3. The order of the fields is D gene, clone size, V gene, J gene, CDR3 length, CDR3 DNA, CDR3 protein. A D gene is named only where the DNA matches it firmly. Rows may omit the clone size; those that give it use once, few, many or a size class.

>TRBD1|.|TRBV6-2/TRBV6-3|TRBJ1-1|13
TGTGCCAGTAGCAAACAGGGGTTTACTGAAGCTTTCTTT
CASSKQGFTEAFF
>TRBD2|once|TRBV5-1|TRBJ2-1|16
TGCGCCAGCAGCAGGACTAGCGGGAGGGCCGGCTATGAGCAGTTCTTC
CASSRTSGRAGYEQFF
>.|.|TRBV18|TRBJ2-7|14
TGTGCCAGCTCACCACAAGGGGCATCTTACGAGCAGTACTTC
CASSPQGASYEQYF
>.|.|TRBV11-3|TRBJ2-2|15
TGTGCCAGCAGCCTACAGGGATCGGACACCGGGGAGCTGTTTTTT
CASSLQGSDTGELFF
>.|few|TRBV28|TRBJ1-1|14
TGTGCCAGCCTAAAACTAGGGCGGAACACTGAAGCTTTCTTT
CASLKLGRNTEAFF
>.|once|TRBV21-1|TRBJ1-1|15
TGTGCCAGCAGCAAAGCCGATACAGGGAACACTGAAGCTTTCTTT
CASSKADTGNTEAFF
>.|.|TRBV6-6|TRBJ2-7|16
TGTGCCAGCAGAGATCCGACAGAACAGAGCTCCTACGAGCAGTACTTC
CASRDPTEQSSYEQYF
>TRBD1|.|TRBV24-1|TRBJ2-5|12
TGTGCCACCGGGACAGGGAGAGAGACCCAGTACTTC
CATGTGRETQYF
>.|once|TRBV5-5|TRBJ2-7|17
TGTGCCAGCAGCCGGGTAGCCGGGACTGGGGTCCGGGACGAGCAGTACTTC
CASSRVAGTGVRDEQYF
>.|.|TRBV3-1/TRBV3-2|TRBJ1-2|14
TGTGCCAGCAGCCAAGACGAGACAACCTATGGCTACACCTTC
CASSQDETTYGYTF
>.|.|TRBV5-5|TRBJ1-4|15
TGTGCCAGCAGCTTAATCAGGGCAACTAATGAAAAACTGTTTTTT
CASSLIRATNEKLFF
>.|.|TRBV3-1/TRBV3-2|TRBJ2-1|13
TGTGCCAGCAGCCCAGGACAGTACAATGAGCAGTTCTTC
CASSPGQYNEQFF
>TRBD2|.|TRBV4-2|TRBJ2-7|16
TGTGCCAGCAGCCAAGGGGATACTAGCGGACTATACGAGCAGTACTTC
CASSQGDTSGLYEQYF
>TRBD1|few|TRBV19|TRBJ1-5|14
TGTGCCAGTAGTGGGACAGGGGGCAGACAGCCCCAGCATTTT
CASSGTGGRQPQHF
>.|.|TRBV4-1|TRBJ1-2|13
TGCGCCAGCAGCCACTCGTCGGGGAGAGGCTACACCTTC
CASSHSSGRGYTF
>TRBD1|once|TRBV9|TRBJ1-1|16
TGTGCCAGCAGCGTAGCTACGTCAGGGGGGAGTACTGAAGCTTTCTTT
CASSVATSGGSTEAFF
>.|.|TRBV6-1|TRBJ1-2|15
TGTGCCAGCAGTGAAGCCCGGACAGCCAGCTATGGCTACACCTTC
CASSEARTASYGYTF
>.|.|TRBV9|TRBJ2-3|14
TGTGCCAGCACCCCCGGAGCCTCGCCAGATACGCAGTATTTT
CASTPGASPDTQYF
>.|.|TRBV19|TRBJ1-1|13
TGTGCCAGTAGTATAGTTAAGAACACTGAAGCTTTCTTT
CASSIVKNTEAFF
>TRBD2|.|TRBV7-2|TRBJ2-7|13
TGTGCCAGCAGCTTACTAGCGGACTACGAGCAGTACTTC
CASSLLADYEQYF
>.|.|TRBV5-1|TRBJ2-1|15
TGCGCCAGCAGCCCCGGTCAGGGCTGGGGTAATGAGCAGTTCTTC
CASSPGQGWGNEQFF
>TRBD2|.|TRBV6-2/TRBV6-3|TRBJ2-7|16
TGTGCCAGCAGTTACGTCTCCGGGGGGACCTTCTACGAGCAGTACTTC
CASSYVSGGTFYEQYF
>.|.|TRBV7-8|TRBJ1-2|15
TGTGCCAGCAGCTCCGAACAGGGTACTAACTATGGCTACACCTTC
CASSSEQGTNYGYTF
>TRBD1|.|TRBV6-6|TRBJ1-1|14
TGTGCCAGCAGTCAACTACAGGGGTTCGCTGAAGCTTTCTTT
CASSQLQGFAEAFF
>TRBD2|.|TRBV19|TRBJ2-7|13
TGTGCCAGTAGTATCTCTAGCGGCTACGAGCAGTACTTC
CASSISSGYEQYF
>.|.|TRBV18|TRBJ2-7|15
TGTGCCAGCTCACCACCGCAGGGTCCTGCTGGGGAGCAGTACTTC
CASSPPQGPAGEQYF
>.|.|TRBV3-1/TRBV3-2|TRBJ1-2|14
TGTGCCAGCAGCCAAGAACCCAGAAACTATGGCTACACCTTC
CASSQEPRNYGYTF
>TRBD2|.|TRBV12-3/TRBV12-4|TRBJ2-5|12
TGTGCCAGCACGACTAGCGTAGAGACCCAGTACTTC
CASTTSVETQYF
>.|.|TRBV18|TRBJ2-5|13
TGTGCCAGCTCACCGTTGGACAAAAAGACCCAGTACTTC
CASSPLDKKTQYF